The clone carrying this TCR beta chain occurred a few times. Its cognate antigen is unknown. The sample comes from a study of human T cells and chemical hapten exposure. General study points: Donor immune responses may differ from healthy people's, since all donors had alopecia.

Germline values: CDR1 MGHRA, CDR2 YSYEKL. The CDR3 is 18 residues long. V lost 1 base and J lost 9; bases outside the gene matches: 15. A single record per CDR3 protein comes from TCRdb applying MiXCR to the RACE reads. The sample carries more than 250,000 distinct CDR3 sequences, around 7.3% recorded once. Stated time point: pre-sensitization, week 0. Treatment defined: therapeutic diphenylcyclopropenone sensitization with weekly scalp DPC. Prior to each patch test being applied, blood was drawn. The chain is built from TRBV4-1 and TRBJ2-1; the match to TRBD2 covers 10 bases. The TCR comes from a young man with alopecia areata. Some clones in this sample may be carry-over from other donors' samples. The material was whole blood, obtained in connection with sensitization to the hapten diphenylcyclopropenone (DPC). CDR3 residues: CASSQVPAGGLNEAEQFF. DNA for the CDR3: TGCGCCAGCAGCCAAGTACCAGCGGGGGGGCTTAATGAGGCTGAGCAGTTCTTC.